This record covers a single T cell receptor beta chain. The antigen is unknown. This sample is part of a study of Ad26.COV2.S vaccination and SARS-CoV-2 variants. Study background: Participants got Ad26.COV2.S intramuscularly, once or twice 56 days apart.

Trimming cost V 1 base and J 5 bases, with 7 bases left between them. CDR3 length equals 13 residues. Germline V gene lookup returns CDR1 LGHDT and CDR2 YNNKEL (reference sequence). Study outcomes and limitations: Vaccine recipients and placebo recipients showed similar non-spike TCR breadth. Substantial breadth was reported for post-vaccination spike-specific CD8+ and CD4+ T cells.

Treatment of the sample: around 19 received Ad26.COV2.S at low or high dose, single or two shots; 5 received placebo; per-sample allocation not given. On day 63 after the first injection, vaccine and placebo recipients gave samples. Libraries were prepared by immunoSEQ multiplex PCR; TCRdb keeps only in-frame clonotypes and omits some of them. Of a few hundred thousand clones listed, almost 90% were seen once; the top ten hold about 5.4%. This sequence joins TRBV3-1 (or the pseudogene TRBV3-2) and TRBJ2-3; the D is unclear. Sequenced material: peripheral blood, taken in a trial of Ad26.COV2.S vaccine versus placebo. This TCR derives from a person between 18 and 65 years old who received the Ad26.COV2.S COVID-19 vaccine or a placebo. In DNA form, the CDR3 reads TGTGCCAGCAGCCAAGTCTCGGGAGATACGCAGTATTTT. It yields the protein CASSQVSGDTQYF.